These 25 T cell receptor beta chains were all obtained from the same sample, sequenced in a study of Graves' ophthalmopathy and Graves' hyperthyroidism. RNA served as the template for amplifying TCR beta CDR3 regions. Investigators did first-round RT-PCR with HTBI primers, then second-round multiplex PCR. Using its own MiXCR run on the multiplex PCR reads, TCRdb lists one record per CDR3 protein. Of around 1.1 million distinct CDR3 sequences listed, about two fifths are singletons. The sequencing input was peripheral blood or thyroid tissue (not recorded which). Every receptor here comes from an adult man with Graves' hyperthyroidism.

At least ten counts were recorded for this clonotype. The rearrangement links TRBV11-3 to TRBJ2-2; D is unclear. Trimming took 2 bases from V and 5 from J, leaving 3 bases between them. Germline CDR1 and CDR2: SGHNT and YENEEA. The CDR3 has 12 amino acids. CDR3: CASSLKTGELFF. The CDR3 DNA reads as TGTGCCAGCAGCTTAAAAACCGGGGAGCTGTTTTTT.

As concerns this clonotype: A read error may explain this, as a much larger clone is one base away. The CDR3 sequence is CASSLCIMGQPQHF. CDR3 nucleotides: TGTGCCAGCAGCTTATGCATTATGGGTCAGCCCCAGCATTTT. The gene calls are TRBV7-9 and TRBJ1-5; D gene uncertain. Trimming removed 2 bases at V and 6 bases at J, with 11 bases between. CDR1 is SEHNR and CDR2 is FQNEAQ in the germline V gene (reference sequence). The CDR3 sequence is 14 residues long.

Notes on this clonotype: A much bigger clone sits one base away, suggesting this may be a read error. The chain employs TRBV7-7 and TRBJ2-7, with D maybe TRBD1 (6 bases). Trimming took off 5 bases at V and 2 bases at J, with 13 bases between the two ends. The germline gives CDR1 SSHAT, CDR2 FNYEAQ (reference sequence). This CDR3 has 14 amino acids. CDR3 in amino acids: CASSTGTTTYEQYF. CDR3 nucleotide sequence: TGTGCCAGCAGCACCGGGACAACCACCTACGAGCAGTACTTC.

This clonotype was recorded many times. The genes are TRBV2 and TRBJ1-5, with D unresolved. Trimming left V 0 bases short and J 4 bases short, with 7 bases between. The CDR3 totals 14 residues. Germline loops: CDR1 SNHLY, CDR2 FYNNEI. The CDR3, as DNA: TGTGCCAGCAGTGAAGCTACAGTTAATCAGCCCCAGCATTTT. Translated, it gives CASSEATVNQPQHF.

This CDR3 reads CSARGTEYEKLFF. DNA of the CDR3: TGCAGTGCTCGCGGGACAGAATATGAAAAACTGTTTTTT. V gene TRBV20-1 combines with J gene TRBJ1-4, with TRBD1 matching over 7 bases. V trimming: 5 bases; J trimming: 6 bases; junction bases outside the gene matches: 6. CDR1 is DFQATT, CDR2 SNEGSKA, per germline (reference sequence). This CDR3 region has 13 residues.

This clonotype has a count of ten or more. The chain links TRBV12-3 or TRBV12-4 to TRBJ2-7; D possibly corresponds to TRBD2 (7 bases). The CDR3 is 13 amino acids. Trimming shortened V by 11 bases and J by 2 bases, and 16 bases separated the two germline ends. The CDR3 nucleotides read TGTGCCTCACGGAAGGGGGGGACCTACGAGCAGTACTTC. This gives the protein CASRKGGTYEQYF.

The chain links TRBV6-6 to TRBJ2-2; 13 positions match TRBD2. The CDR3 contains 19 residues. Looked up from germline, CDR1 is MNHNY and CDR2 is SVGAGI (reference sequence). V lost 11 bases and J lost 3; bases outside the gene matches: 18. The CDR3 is CADYMGLLGTSGDTGELFF. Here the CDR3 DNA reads TGTGCCGACTATATGGGTCTCCTCGGGACTAGCGGGGACACCGGGGAGCTGTTTTTT.

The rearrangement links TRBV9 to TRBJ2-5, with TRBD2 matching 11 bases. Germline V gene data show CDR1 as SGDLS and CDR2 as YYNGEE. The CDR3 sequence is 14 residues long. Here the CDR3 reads CARLAGGRQETQYF. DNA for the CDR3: TGTGCGCGGCTAGCGGGGGGAAGGCAAGAGACCCAGTACTTC.

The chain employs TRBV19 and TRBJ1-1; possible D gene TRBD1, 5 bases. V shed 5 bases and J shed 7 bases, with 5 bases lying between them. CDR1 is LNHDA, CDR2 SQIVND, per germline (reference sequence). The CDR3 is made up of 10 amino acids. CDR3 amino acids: CASSGGEAFF. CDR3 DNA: TGTGCCAGTAGTGGGGGTGAAGCTTTCTTT.

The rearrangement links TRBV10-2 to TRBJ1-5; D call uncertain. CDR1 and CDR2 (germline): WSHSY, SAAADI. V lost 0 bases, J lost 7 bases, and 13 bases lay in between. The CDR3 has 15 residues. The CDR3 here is CASSESEGLGQPQHF. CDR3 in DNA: TGCGCCAGCAGTGAGTCCGAAGGCTTGGGACAGCCCCAGCATTTT.

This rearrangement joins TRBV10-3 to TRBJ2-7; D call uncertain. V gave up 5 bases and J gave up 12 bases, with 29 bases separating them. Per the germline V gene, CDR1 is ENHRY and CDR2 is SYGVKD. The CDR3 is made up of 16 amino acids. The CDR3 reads CAISYSASWDHYVPYF. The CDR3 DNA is TGTGCCATCAGTTACTCCGCGTCGTGGGATCATTACGTTCCGTACTTC.

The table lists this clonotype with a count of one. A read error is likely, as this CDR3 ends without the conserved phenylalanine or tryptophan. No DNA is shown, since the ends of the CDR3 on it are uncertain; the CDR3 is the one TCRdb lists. The CDR3 protein is CSVRENFPP. The J gene is TRBJ1-3, the V gene TRBV29-1. The CDR3 sequence runs 9 residues, both termini included. Germline V CDR1 and CDR2: SQVTM, ANQGSEA.

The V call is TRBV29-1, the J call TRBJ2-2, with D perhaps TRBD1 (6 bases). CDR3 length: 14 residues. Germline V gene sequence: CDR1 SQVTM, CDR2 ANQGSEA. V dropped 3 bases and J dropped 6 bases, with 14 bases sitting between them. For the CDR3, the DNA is TGCAGCGTTGAGCAACAGGGCAAGCCCGGGGAGCTGTTTTTT. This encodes CSVEQQGKPGELFF.

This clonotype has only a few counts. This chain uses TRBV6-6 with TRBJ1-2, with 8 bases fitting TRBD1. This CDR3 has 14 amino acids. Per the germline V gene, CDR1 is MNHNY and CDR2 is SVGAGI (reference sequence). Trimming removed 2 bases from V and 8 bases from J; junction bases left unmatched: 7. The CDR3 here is CASSYDRGSGGYTF. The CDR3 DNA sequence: TGTGCCAGCAGTTACGACAGGGGATCGGGCGGCTACACCTTC.

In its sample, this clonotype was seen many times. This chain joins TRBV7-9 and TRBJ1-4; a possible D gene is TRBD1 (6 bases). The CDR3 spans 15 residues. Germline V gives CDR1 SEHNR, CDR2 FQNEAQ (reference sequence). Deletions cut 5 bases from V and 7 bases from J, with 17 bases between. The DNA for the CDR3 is TGTGCCAGCAGCGCCTACAGGGTATCCAGTGAAAAACTGTTTTTT. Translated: CASSAYRVSSEKLFF. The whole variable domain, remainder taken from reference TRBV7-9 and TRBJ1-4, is DTGVSQNPRHKITKRGQNVTFRCDPISEHNRLYWYRQTLGQGPEFLTYFQNEAQLEKSRLLSDRFSAERPKGSFSTLEIQRTEQGDSAMYLCASSAYRVSSEKLFFGSGTQLSVL.

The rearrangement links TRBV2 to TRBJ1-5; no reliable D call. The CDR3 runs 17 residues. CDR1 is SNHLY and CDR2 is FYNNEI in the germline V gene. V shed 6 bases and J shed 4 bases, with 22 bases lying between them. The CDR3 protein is CASSQDVRGIRNQPQHF. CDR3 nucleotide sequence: TGTGCCAGCAGCCAAGATGTCCGAGGGATACGGAATCAGCCCCAGCATTTT.

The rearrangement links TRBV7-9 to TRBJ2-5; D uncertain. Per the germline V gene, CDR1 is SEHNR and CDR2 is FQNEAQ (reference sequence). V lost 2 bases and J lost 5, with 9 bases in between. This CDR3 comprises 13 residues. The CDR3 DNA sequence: TGTGCCAGCAGCTTAAACGTTGGGGAGACCCAGTACTTC. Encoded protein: CASSLNVGETQYF.

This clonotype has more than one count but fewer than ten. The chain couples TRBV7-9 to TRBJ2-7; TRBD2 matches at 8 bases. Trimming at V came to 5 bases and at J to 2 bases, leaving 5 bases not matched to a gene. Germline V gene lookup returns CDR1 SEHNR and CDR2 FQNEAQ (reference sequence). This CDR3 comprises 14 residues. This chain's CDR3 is CASSNPGGAYEQYF. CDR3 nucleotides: TGTGCCAGCAGCAACCCCGGGGGGGCCTACGAGCAGTACTTC.

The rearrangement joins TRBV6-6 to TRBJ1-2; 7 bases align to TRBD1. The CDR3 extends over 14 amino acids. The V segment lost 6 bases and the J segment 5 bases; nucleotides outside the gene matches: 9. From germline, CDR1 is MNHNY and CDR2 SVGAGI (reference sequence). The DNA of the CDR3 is TGTGCCAGCAGACCGGGACAGACCGCTTATGGCTACACCTTC. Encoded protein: CASRPGQTAYGYTF.

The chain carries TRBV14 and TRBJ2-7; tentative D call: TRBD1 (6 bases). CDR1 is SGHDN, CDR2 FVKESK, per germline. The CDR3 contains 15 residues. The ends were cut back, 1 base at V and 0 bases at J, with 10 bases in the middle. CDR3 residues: CASSQGTASSYEQYF. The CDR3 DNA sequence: TGTGCCAGCAGCCAAGGGACAGCGAGCTCCTACGAGCAGTACTTC. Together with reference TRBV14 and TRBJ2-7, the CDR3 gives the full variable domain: EAGVTQFPSHSVIEKGQTVTLRCDPISGHDNLYWYRRVMGKEIKFLLHFVKESKQDESGMPNNRFLAERTGGTYSTLKVQPAELEDSGVYFCASSQGTASSYEQYFGPGTRLTVT.

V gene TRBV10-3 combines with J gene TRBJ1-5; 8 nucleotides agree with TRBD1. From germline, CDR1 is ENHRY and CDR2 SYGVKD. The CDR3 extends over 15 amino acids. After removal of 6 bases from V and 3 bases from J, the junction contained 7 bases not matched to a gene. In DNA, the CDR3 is TGTGCCATCAGAAAAGGACAGGGCTCCAATCAGCCCCAGCATTTT. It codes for CAIRKGQGSNQPQHF.

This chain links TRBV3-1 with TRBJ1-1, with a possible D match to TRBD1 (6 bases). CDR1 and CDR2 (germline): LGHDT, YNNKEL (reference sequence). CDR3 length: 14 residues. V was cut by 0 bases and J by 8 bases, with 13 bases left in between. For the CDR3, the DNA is TGTGCCAGCAGCCAAGAATCCGGGACACCAGAAGCTTTCTTT. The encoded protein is CASSQESGTPEAFF.

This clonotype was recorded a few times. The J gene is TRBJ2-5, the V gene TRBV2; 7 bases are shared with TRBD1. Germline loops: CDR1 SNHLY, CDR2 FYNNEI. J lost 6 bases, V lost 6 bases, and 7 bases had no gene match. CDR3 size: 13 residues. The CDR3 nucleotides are TGTGCCAGCAGGAGTCGGGACAGCAAGACCCAGTACTTC. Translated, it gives CASRSRDSKTQYF.

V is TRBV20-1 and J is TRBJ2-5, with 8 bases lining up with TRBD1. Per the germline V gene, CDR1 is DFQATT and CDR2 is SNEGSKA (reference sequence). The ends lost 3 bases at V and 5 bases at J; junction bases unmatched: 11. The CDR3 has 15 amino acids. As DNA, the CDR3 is TGCAGTGCTAGCGACAGGGGTCGGGTATTGGAGACCCAGTACTTC. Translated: CSASDRGRVLETQYF.

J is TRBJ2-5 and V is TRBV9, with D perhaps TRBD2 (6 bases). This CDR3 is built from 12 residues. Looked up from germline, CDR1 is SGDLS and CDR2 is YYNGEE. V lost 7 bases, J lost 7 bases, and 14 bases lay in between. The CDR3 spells CASARDLVTQYF. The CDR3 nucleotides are TGTGCCAGCGCGCGGGACTTGGTGACCCAGTACTTC.